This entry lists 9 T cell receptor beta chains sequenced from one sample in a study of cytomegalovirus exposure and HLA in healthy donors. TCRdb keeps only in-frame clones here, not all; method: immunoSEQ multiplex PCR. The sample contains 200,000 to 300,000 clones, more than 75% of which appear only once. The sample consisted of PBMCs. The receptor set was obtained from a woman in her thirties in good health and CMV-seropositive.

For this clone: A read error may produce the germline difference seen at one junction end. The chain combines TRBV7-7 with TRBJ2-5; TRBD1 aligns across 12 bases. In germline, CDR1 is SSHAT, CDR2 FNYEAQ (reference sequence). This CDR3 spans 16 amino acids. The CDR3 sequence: CASSLAGTGGAETQYF. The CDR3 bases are TGTGCTAGCAGCTTAGCGGGGACAGGGGGCGCGGAGACCCAGTACTTC.

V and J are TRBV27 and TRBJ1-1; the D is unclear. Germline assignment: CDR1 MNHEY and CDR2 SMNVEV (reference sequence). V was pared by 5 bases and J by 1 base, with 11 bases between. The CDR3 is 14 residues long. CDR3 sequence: CASSPTKGNTEAFF. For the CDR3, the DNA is TGTGCCAGCAGTCCGACTAAGGGGAACACTGAAGCTTTCTTT.

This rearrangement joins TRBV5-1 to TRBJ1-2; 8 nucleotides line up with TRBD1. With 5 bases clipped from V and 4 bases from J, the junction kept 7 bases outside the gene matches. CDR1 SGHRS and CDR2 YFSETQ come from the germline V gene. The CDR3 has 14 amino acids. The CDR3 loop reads CASRNRGSGYGYTF. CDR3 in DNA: TGCGCCAGCAGGAACAGGGGGTCTGGCTATGGCTACACCTTC.

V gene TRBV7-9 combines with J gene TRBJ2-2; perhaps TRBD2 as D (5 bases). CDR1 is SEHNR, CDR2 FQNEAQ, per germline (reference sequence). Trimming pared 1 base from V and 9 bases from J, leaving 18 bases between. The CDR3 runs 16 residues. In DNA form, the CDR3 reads TGTGCCAGCAGCTTAGGACTATCAATCGACGCCAGGGAGCTGTTTTTT. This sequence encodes CASSLGLSIDARELFF.

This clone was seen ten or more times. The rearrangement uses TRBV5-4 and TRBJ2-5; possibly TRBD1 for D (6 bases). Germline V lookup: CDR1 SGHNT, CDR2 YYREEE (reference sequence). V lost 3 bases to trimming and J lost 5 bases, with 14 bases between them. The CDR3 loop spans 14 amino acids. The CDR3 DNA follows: TGTGCCAGCAGCTGGCAACAGGGTTCGGAGACCCAGTACTTC. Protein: CASSWQQGSETQYF.

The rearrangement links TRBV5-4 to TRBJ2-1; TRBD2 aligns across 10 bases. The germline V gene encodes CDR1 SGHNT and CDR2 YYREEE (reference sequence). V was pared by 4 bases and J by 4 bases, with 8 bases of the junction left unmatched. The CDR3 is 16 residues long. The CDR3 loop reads CASSKTLAGSYNEQFF. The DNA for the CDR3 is TGTGCCAGCAGCAAAACACTAGCGGGATCGTACAATGAGCAGTTCTTC.

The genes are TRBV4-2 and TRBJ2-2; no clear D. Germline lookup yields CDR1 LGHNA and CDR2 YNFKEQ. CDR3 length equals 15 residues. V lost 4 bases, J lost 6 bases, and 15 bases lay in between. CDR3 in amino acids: CASSRSSSEPGELFF. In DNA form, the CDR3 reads TGTGCCAGCAGCCGGTCGTCATCTGAGCCCGGGGAGCTGTTTTTT.

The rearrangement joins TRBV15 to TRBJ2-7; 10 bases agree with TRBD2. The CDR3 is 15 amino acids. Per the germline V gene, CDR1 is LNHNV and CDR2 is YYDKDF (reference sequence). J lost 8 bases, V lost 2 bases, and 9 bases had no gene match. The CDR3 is CATSRTGLAGDKQYF. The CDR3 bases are TGTGCCACCAGCAGAACGGGGCTAGCGGGAGATAAGCAGTACTTC.

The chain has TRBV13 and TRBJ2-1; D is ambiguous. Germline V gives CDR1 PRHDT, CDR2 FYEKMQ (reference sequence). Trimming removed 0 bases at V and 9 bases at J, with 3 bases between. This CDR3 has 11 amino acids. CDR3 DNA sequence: TGTGCCAGCAGCTTAGGCTCTGAGCAGTTCTTC. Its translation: CASSLGSEQFF.